The 7 T cell receptor beta chains in this list originate from one sample, sequenced in a study of blood T cell repertoires in COVID-19. Only in-frame clones appear in the TCRdb table, and some are missing; sequencing was by immunoSEQ multiplex PCR. The sample yields 350,000 to 450,000 clones, roughly 85% seen once. The specimen was peripheral blood. These receptor sequences come from a woman aged 18-29 years with acute or convalescent COVID-19.

The rearrangement uses TRBV6-5 and TRBJ1-5; the D gene is possibly TRBD1 (5 bases). The CDR3 runs to 12 residues. With 6 bases removed from V and 6 bases from J, the gap between germline ends came to 9 bases. The germline V gene encodes CDR1 MNHEY and CDR2 SVGAGI. This chain's CDR3 is CASRSGVQPQHF. CDR3 coding DNA: TGTGCCAGCAGGTCGGGGGTTCAGCCCCAGCATTTT.

This clone is a singleton in its sample. The V gene is TRBV6-1, the J gene TRBJ1-5; the D is unclear. This CDR3 has 14 amino acids. Germline CDR1 and CDR2: MNHNS and SASEGT. V lost 3 bases and J 3 bases, leaving 9 bases between the germline ends. CDR3 sequence (DNA): TGTGCCAGCAGTGAGTGGGCCGACAATCAGCCCCAGCATTTT. Translation: CASSEWADNQPQHF.

V usage is TRBV19 and J usage is TRBJ2-1; 11 bases match TRBD1. The CDR3 is 19 amino acids. Germline CDR1 is LNHDA and CDR2 is SQIVND (reference sequence). V was pared by 0 bases and J by 0 bases, with 7 bases of the junction left unmatched. The CDR3 DNA sequence: TGTGCCAGTAGTATAGAGGACAGGGGGCCACGGAGCTCCTACAATGAGCAGTTCTTC. Translation gives CASSIEDRGPRSSYNEQFF.

The chain employs TRBV7-3 and TRBJ2-1; 7 bases fit TRBD2. V lost 2 bases to trimming and J lost 6 bases; unmatched junction nucleotides: 7. The germline V gene has CDR1 SGHTA and CDR2 FQGTGA. The CDR3 has 15 amino acids. CDR3 residues: CASSLRLASSNEQFF. CDR3 nucleotide sequence: TGTGCCAGCAGCTTACGACTAGCTTCCAGCAATGAGCAGTTCTTC.

This chain links TRBV9 with TRBJ1-3; tentative D call: TRBD1 (5 bases). The V gene lost 4 bases and the J gene lost 4 bases, with 12 bases spanning the gap. The germline CDR1 and CDR2 sequences are SGDLS and YYNGEE. The CDR3 is made up of 14 amino acids. CDR3: CASSLGPGGNTIYF. CDR3 nucleotides: TGTGCCAGCAGCCTGGGGCCGGGCGGAAACACCATATATTTT.

The V gene is TRBV5-1, the J gene TRBJ1-2; TRBD1 aligns across 8 bases. Germline V gives CDR1 SGHRS, CDR2 YFSETQ. V lost 3 bases, J lost 0 bases, and 4 bases stayed unmatched. This CDR3 region has 15 residues. CDR3: CASSSGQGTNYGYTF. CDR3 nucleotides: TGCGCCAGCAGCTCAGGACAGGGTACTAACTATGGCTACACCTTC.

This chain uses TRBV18 with TRBJ1-2; a weak D match, TRBD1 (6 bases). V was pared by 6 bases and J by 3 bases, with 20 bases between. Germline CDR1 reads KGHSH; CDR2 reads LQKENI. This CDR3 has 16 amino acids. The CDR3 DNA is TGTGCCAGCTCGCCCCAACGGGGGGCTAGGCACTATGGCTACACCTTC. As protein: CASSPQRGARHYGYTF.